This T cell receptor beta chain was sequenced in a study of T cell repertoires in cytomegalovirus infection (dated by TCRdb to between 2019 and 2020). Some background on the complete study: Because public TCR beta signatures pointed to carriage of CMV infection together with the matching HLA type, the HLA type of each donor mattered for the analysis.

Summary of the overall study and its limitations: The ex vivo response was dominated by HLA-C-restricted CMV-specific TCR beta clonotypes, and the single most frequent clonotype in two of eight donors was supplied by these HLA-C-restricted clonotypes. In both this cohort and an independent cohort of approximately 350 donors, the cumulative frequency of public TCR beta family members distinguished carriers of CMV infection plus the relevant HLA type.

This clonotype was detected ten times or more. Its binding antigen is unknown. Within one base of it there is no much larger clone, and no base qualities were kept. Instrument on record: Illumina HiSeq 1500. TCRdb handled the public reads itself, with Q25 trimming in fastp and clone calling in MiXCR, and kept productive beta chains. Merged by CDR3 protein, the rows form single entries marked with the most common genes and DNA. The sample table lists around 330,000 distinct CDR3 sequences, roughly 17% of them with a count of one. Clones ranked in the top ten supply approximately 12% of the sample. V is cut back by 5 bases and J by 4 bases, with 8 bases in the junction unmatched. The CDR3 has 15 amino acids, counting the end cysteine and phenylalanine. Only the CDR3 DNA stays, 45 bases, in frame from base 1. Sequences SGHAT (CDR1) and FQDESV (CDR2) are obtained from the germline V gene (reference sequence).

Recombination linked TRBV11-1 to TRBJ2-3, with TRBD1 identical over 8 junction bases. Sequenced sample: PBMCs. This clonotype originated in a human donor in good health (CMV status not recorded). Some clones in this sample may be carry-over from other donors' samples. The nucleotide sequence reads as follows: TGTGCCAGCAGCCTCGGACAGGGTGGAGCAGATACGCAGTATTTT. Translated, this gives CASSLGQGGADTQYF.